This T cell receptor beta chain appears in the sequencing data of a study of CD8 T cells in Susac syndrome. Study findings and constraints: The number of individuals included in the study's TCR sequencing and HLA analysis was acknowledged as relatively small.

CD8+ and CD4+ T cells from blood underwent TCR beta sequencing, which was carried out in a high-throughput format. Healthy donors constituted the control group, matched for age and sex. CDR3 length equals 14 residues. V lost 7 bases and J lost 2; bases outside the gene matches: 4. CDR1 and CDR2 (germline): MNHEY, SVGEGT. The RNA input was roughly 0.45 to 1 ug, and it was reverse transcribed with random hexamers. It was immunoSEQ multiplex PCR that amplified TCR beta CDR3 across 54 Vbeta and 13 Jbeta. One entry per CDR3 protein results from TCRdb running MiXCR on the immunoSEQ multiplex PCR reads. The table includes about 110,000 distinct CDR3 sequences, around 95% detected once. On this clonotype: The antigen is undetermined.

This TCR came from a human donor in good health. Sequenced material: CD4+ T cells from PBMCs. The chain recombines TRBV6-2 or TRBV6-3 with TRBJ2-1; TRBD1 matches 8 bases. CDR3 in amino acids: CASKVDRAYNEQFF. The CDR3 nucleotides read TGTGCCAGCAAGGTGGACAGGGCCTACAATGAGCAGTTCTTC.